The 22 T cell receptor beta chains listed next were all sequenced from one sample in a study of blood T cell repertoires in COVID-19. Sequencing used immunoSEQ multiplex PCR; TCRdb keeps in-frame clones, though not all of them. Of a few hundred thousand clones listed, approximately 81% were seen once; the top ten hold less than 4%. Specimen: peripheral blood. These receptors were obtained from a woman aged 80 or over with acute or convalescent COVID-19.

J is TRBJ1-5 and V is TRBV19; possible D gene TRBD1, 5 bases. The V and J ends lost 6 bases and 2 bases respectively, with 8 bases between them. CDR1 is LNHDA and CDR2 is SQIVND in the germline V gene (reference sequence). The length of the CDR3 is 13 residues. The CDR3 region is CASRKGRNQPQHF. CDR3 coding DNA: TGTGCCAGTAGAAAGGGGCGCAATCAGCCCCAGCATTTT.

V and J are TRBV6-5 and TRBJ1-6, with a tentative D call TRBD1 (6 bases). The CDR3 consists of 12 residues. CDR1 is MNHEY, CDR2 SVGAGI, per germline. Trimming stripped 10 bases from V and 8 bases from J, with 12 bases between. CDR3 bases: TGTGCCACCGACAGGTATTATTCACCCCTCCACTTT. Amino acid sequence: CATDRYYSPLHF.

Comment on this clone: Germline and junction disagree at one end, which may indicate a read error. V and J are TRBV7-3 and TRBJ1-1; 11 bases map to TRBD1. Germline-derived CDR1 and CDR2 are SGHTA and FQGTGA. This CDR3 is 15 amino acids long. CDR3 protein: CASSLTTGQGVEAFF. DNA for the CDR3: TGTGCCAGCAGCCTAACCACGGGACAGGGGGTCGAAGCTTTCTTT.

The DNA of the CDR3 is TGTGCCATCAGGGCCTCTGGAAACACCATATATTTT. Residues: CAIRASGNTIYF. This chain connects TRBV10-3 to TRBJ1-3; D is ambiguous. The V end lost 6 bases, the J end lost 0 bases, and 3 bases lay between the germline ends. Germline V CDR1 and CDR2: ENHRY, SYGVKD. The CDR3 contains 12 residues.

The CDR3 coding sequence is TGCGCCAGCAGCTTGGGGGGCAGTCCTCCCAACTATGGCTACACCTTC. Translating it yields CASSLGGSPPNYGYTF. V is TRBV5-1 and J is TRBJ1-2, with D possibly TRBD1 on 5 matching bases. Trimming took off 0 bases at V and 2 bases at J, with 14 bases between the two ends. The germline CDR1 and CDR2 sequences are SGHRS and YFSETQ. This CDR3 region has 16 residues.

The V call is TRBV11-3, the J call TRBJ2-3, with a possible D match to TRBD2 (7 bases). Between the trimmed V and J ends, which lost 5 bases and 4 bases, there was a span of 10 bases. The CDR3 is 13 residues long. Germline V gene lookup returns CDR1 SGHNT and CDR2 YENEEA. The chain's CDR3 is CASSLGGADTQYF. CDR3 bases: TGTGCCAGCAGCCTAGGGGGGGCAGATACGCAGTATTTT.

Here the CDR3 reads CASSSDRVRRVYGYTF. The CDR3 region has the DNA TGTGCCAGCAGCTCGGACAGGGTTAGAAGGGTCTATGGCTACACCTTC. This sequence joins TRBV7-2 and TRBJ1-2, with 8 positions matching TRBD1. This CDR3 comprises 16 residues. V trimming: 4 bases; J trimming: 4 bases; junction bases outside the gene matches: 11. Germline values: CDR1 SGHTA, CDR2 FQGNSA.

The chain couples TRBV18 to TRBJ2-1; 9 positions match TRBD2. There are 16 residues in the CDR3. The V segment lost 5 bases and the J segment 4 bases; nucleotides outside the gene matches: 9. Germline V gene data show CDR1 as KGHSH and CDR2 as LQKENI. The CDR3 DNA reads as TGTGCCAGCTCAACACGATTAGCGGGGGCATACAATGAGCAGTTCTTC. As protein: CASSTRLAGAYNEQFF. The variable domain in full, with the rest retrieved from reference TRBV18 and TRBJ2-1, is NAGVMQNPRHLVRRRGQEARLRCSPMKGHSHVYWYRQLPEEGLKFMVYLQKENIIDESGMPKERFSAEFPKEGPSILRIQQVVRGDSAAYFCASSTRLAGAYNEQFFGPGTRLTVL.

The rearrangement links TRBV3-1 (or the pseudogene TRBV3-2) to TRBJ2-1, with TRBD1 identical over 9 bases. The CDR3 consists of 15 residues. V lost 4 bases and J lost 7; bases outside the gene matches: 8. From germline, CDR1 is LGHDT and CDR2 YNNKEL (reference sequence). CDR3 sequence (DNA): TGTGCCAGCAGCCTTACGGGACAGGGATCTAATGAGCAGTTCTTC. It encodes CASSLTGQGSNEQFF.

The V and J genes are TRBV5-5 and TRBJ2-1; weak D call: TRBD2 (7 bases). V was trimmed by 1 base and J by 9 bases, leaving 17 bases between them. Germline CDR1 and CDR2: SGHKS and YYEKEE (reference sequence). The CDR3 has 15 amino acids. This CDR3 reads CASSLSGSGGSEQFF. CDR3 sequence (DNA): TGTGCCAGCAGCTTGAGCGGTTCGGGGGGCAGTGAGCAGTTCTTC.

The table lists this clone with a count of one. The CDR3 DNA sequence: TGTGCCAGCAGCACGTCAGGGGACACTGAAGCTTTCTTT. This sequence encodes CASSTSGDTEAFF. The genes are TRBV7-3 and TRBJ1-1; D is perhaps TRBD1 (6 bases). Germline V CDR1 and CDR2: SGHTA, FQGTGA. V was pared by 5 bases and J by 3 bases, with 10 bases between. The CDR3 sequence is 13 residues long.

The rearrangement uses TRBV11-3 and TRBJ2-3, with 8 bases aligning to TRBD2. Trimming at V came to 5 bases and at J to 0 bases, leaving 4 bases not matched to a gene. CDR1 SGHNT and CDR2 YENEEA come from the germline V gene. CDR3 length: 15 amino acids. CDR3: CASSVGGGSTDTQYF. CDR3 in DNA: TGTGCCAGCAGCGTGGGCGGGGGGAGCACAGATACGCAGTATTTT. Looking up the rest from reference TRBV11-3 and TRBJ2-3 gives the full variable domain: EAGVVQSPRYKIIEKKQPVAFWCNPISGHNTLYWYLQNLGQGPELLIRYENEEAVDDSQLPKDRFSAERLKGVDSTLKIQPAELGDSAVYLCASSVGGGSTDTQYFGPGTRLTVL.

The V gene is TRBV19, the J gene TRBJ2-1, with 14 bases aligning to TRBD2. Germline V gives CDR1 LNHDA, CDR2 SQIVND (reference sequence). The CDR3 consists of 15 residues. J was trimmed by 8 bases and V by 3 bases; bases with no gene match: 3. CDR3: CASSIRLAGGDEQFF. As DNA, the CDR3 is TGTGCCAGTAGTATCCGACTAGCGGGGGGGGATGAGCAGTTCTTC.

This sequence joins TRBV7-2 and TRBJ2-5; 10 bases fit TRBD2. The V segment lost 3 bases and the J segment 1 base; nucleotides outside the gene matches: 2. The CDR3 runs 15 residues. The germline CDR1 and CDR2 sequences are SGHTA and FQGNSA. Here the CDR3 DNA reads TGTGCCAGCAGCTTCCAGCGGGGGGGCCAAGAGACCCAGTACTTC. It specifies CASSFQRGGQETQYF.

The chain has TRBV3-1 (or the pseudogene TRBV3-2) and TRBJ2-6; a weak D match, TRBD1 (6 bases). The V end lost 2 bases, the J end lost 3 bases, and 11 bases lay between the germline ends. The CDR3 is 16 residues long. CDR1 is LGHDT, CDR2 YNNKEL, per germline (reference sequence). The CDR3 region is CASSQRQDRGANVLTF. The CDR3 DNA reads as TGTGCCAGCAGCCAACGACAGGACCGTGGGGCCAACGTCCTGACTTTC.

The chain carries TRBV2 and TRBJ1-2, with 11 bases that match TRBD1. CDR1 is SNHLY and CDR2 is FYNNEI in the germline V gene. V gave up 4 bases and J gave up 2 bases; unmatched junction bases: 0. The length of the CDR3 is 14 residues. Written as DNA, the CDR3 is TGTGCCAGCAGTGGGACAGGGGGCAACTATGGCTACACCTTC. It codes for CASSGTGGNYGYTF.

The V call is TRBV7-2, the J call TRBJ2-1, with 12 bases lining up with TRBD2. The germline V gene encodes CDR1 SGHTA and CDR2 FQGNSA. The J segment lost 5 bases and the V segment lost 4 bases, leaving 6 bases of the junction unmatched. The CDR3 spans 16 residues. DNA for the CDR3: TGTGCCAGCAGCTCAGAACCTAGCGGGGGGGACAATGAGCAGTTCTTC. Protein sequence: CASSSEPSGGDNEQFF. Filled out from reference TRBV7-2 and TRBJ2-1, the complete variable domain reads GAGVSQSPSNKVTEKGKDVELRCDPISGHTALYWYRQSLGQGLEFLIYFQGNSAPDKSGLPSDRFSAERTGGSVSTLTIQRTQQEDSAVYLCASSSEPSGGDNEQFFGPGTRLTVL.

CDR3 in amino acids: CASSPTGGIYNSPLHF. CDR3 nucleotide sequence: TGTGCCAGCAGCCCTACAGGGGGCATCTATAATTCACCCCTCCACTTT. V usage is TRBV7-8 and J usage is TRBJ1-6; 9 bases match TRBD1. The CDR3 extends over 16 amino acids. From germline, CDR1 is SGHVS and CDR2 FQNEAQ. V lost 5 bases, J lost 3 bases, and 5 bases stayed unmatched.

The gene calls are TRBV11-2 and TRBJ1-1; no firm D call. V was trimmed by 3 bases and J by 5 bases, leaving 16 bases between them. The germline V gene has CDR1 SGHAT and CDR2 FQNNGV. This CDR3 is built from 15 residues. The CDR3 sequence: CASSFSPGSKTEAFF. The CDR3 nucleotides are TGTGCCAGCAGCTTTTCCCCGGGGTCGAAAACTGAAGCTTTCTTT.

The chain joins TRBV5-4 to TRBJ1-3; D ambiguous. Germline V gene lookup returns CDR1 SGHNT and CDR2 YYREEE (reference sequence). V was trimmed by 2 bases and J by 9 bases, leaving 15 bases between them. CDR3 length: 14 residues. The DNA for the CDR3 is TGTGCCAGCAGCTTTTGGCCCAGCGAGCCCACCATATATTTT. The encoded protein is CASSFWPSEPTIYF.

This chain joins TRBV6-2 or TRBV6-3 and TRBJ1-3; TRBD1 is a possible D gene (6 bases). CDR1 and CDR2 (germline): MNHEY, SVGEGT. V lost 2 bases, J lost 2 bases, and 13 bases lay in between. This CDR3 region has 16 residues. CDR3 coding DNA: TGTGCCAGCAGTTACCAGGGGCCCTCGGCTGGAAACACCATATATTTT. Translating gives CASSYQGPSAGNTIYF.

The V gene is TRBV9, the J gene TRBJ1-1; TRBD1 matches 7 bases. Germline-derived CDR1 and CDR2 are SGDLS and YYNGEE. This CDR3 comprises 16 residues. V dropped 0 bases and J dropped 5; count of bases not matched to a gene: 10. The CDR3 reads CASSVAPGPGGTEAFF. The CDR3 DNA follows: TGTGCCAGCAGCGTAGCACCCGGACCAGGGGGAACTGAAGCTTTCTTT.